This is a list of T cell receptor beta chains from one sample in a study of blood T cell repertoires in COVID-19. Assay used: immunoSEQ multiplex PCR; TCRdb lists only in-frame clones, some missing. The data contain some 180,000 clones, 82% of them singletons. The material sequenced was PBMCs or T cells enriched from blood (not recorded which). These receptors all come from a woman aged 60-70 years with acute COVID-19. The CDR3 runs from the conserved cysteine through the conserved F or W. D genes are given only for firm matches. Clone size is given for some rows only: seen once, a few or many times, or a class if the clone is expanded.

>TRBJ1-1|.|.|TRBV4-3
TGCGCCAGCAGCCAAGTTGAGGGTACTGAAGCTTTCTTT
CASSQVEGTEAFF
>TRBJ2-3|few|.|TRBV30
TGTGCCGCCTGCCCGACACCAGATACGCAGTATTTT
CAACPTPDTQYF
>TRBJ2-1|.|.|TRBV11-2
TGTGCCAGCAGCTTAGATGGCCTCCACAATGAGCAGTTCTTC
CASSLDGLHNEQFF
>TRBJ1-5|.|.|TRBV18
TGTGCCAGCTCACCGGGACAAAGAGGTCAGCCCCAGCATTTT
CASSPGQRGQPQHF
>TRBJ2-2|.|.|TRBV27
TGTGCCAGCAGTTTTATCGGGAGCGGGGAGCTGTTTTTT
CASSFIGSGELFF
>TRBJ1-6|.|TRBD1|TRBV4-1
TGCGCCAGCAGCCAAGGGGACAGGGTAAATTCACCCCTCCACTTT
CASSQGDRVNSPLHF
>TRBJ2-2|once|.|TRBV4-2
TGTGCCAGCAGCCAAGGTCAGGCGAACACCGGGGAGCTGTTTTTT
CASSQGQANTGELFF
>TRBJ1-1|.|TRBD1|TRBV28
TGTGCCAGCAGCCAAGGGACAGCAAGTGAAGCTTTCTTT
CASSQGTASEAFF
>TRBJ2-1|.|.|TRBV30
TGTGCCTGGAGTCAAGGGGATTACCCGTTCTTC
CAWSQGDYPFF
>TRBJ2-5|.|TRBD2|TRBV13
TGTGCCAGCAGCCTCCCCACAGCGGGGAAAGAGACCCAGTACTTC
CASSLPTAGKETQYF
>TRBJ1-1|.|.|TRBV2
TGTGCCAGCAGTATCCGGAACACTGAAGCTTTCTTT
CASSIRNTEAFF
>TRBJ1-1|.|.|TRBV30
TGTGCCTGGAGTCGGACTGCCGAAGCTTTCTTT
CAWSRTAEAFF
>TRBJ1-1|.|.|TRBV25-1
TGTGCCAGCAAGGCGGGGAACACTGAAGCTTTCTTT
CASKAGNTEAFF
>TRBJ1-1|.|.|TRBV5-1
TGCGCCAGCAGCTACCAACCGGGACAGAACACTGAAGCTTTCTTT
CASSYQPGQNTEAFF
>TRBJ2-3|.|.|TRBV7-9
TGTGCCAGCAGCACGATCCGGGAACGCACAGATACGCAGTATTTT
CASSTIRERTDTQYF
>TRBJ2-2|.|TRBD2|TRBV6-4
TGTGCCAGCCGACCGAGCGGGGGAGCTACCGGGGAGCTGTTTTTT
CASRPSGGATGELFF
>TRBJ2-2|.|.|TRBV19
TGTGCCAGTAGTAGCCTGGGAGCGAACACCGGGGAGCTGTTTTTT
CASSSLGANTGELFF
>TRBJ2-2|.|.|TRBV7-8
TGTGCCAGCAGCTTAGTGGCCCACACCGGGGAGCTGTTTTTT
CASSLVAHTGELFF
>TRBJ2-5|.|.|TRBV6-2/TRBV6-3
TGTGCCAGCAGTTACGGGCAGGGTATGCCCCAGTACTTC
CASSYGQGMPQYF
>TRBJ2-6|.|.|TRBV9
TGTGCCAGCTCCCTCTTTGGGGCCAACGTCCTGACTTTC
CASSLFGANVLTF